This T cell receptor (beta chain) was captured by sequencing in a study of shared T cell receptors in the human thymus. The germline V gene encodes CDR1 KGHSH and CDR2 LQKENI. The V segment lost 6 bases and the J segment 8 bases; nucleotides outside the gene matches: 12. CDR3 length equals 14 residues. The table lists this clone with a count of one. Produced via immunoSEQ multiplex PCR; TCRdb's table is partial and in-frame only. In the table there are around 730,000 clones, approximately 85% of which are singletons. These data are also associated with another study on human thymus T cells. That work adds: In unrelated individuals, thymic repertoires overlapped highly, according to related research.

The sequencing input was thymocytes. This rearrangement joins TRBV18 to TRBJ1-2, with 7 bases matching TRBD1. The TCR was taken from a girl under three years old with a congenital heart defect. Here the CDR3 DNA reads TGTGCCAGCTCCGCCGGGCGGAGGGGGCACGGCTACACCTTC. Protein: CASSAGRRGHGYTF.